This TCR beta chain comes out of a study of blood T cells in healthy people across ages (dated by TCRdb to between 2014 and 2016). At the level of the whole study: In model experiments, template switching captured roughly one uniquely barcoded TCR beta cDNA molecule for every two T cells. The study measured age-related changes in TCR beta repertoire diversity using deep sequencing normalized with unique cDNA molecular identifiers. The donors were divided into four age groups: young (average approximately 17 years), middle-aged (about 41), aged (approximately 59) and long-lived (roughly 82). To avoid experimental bias, donors of different ages were distributed randomly across sequencing lanes. Two additional independent replicas of 1 million unique cDNA reads from the same blood draw were analyzed for two donors (one aged 18 to 30 and one aged 80 or older).

Systemically healthy Caucasian individuals from Russia, about 38 in total and aged roughly 6 to 95 years, were included as donors. Each donor gave approximately 10 milliliters of peripheral blood, collected into EDTA-treated Vacutainer tubes. PBMCs were isolated by Ficoll-Paque density-gradient centrifugation, with at least 6.5 million obtained per sample. Trizol reagent was used to extract total RNA from PBMCs, with at least 6 micrograms per sample. Naive CD45RAhigh/CD27high T cell percentages were measured by flow cytometry on a PBMC aliquot from every donor. This clonotype was detected only a few times. Its antigen has not been determined. No quality values exist for individual bases; no much larger clone is one base distant. Paper-wide results and their limitations: Observed TCR beta diversity per million T cells fell roughly linearly with age, and a significant reduction was already apparent by age about 36. The percentage of naive T cells measured by flow cytometry correlated strongly with observed TCR beta diversity. Because donor CMV infection status was unknown, age-related changes in expanded clonotypes were potentially confounded. Total diversity estimates from one million sequenced T cells were considered lower bounds and underestimates. Compared with the aged group, more naive CD4+ T cells, fewer expanded clones and increased TCR diversity were shown by the long-lived group, suggesting age selection. Since profiling was done on bulk unsorted PBMCs, naive and antigen-experienced compartments could not be conclusively compared.

V and J are truncated by 4 bases and 0 bases respectively, leaving an intervening sequence of 10 bases. According to the germline V gene, CDR1 reads MGHRA and CDR2 reads YSYEKL. From its cysteine to its phenylalanine, the CDR3 spans 15 amino acids. The entry retains the CDR3 DNA only, 45 bases that are in frame from base 1. Libraries were made using 5' RACE. The sequencing machine was an Illumina HiSeq 2500. The second PCR ran for roughly 6 to 11 cycles and used a J-beta primer mix along with a sample-barcoded 5' primer. A unique molecular identifier was introduced onto each TCR beta cDNA molecule by a template-switch 5' adaptor carrying 12 random nucleotides. At least 2.5 million CDR3-containing paired-end reads were obtained from each sample. First-strand cDNA synthesis was performed from all RNA using the Mint cDNA synthesis kit, with priming by a TRBC-specific oligonucleotide. All cDNA was treated with uracil-DNA glycosylase and then went through a first 18-cycle PCR with the universal primers M1SS and BC2_uni_R. On the authors' methods: Normalization of each sample was performed by random selection of 1 million high-quality reads, each carrying a distinct molecular identifier. Reads with shared molecular identifiers were discarded instead of being binned into consensus sequences. MiTCR, with a Q25 quality threshold and the strictest error-elimination algorithm, was used for CDR3 identification, clonotype clustering and error correction. Lower-bound total TCR beta diversity was estimated with a nonparametric unseen species model using Euler transformation. Through fastp at Q25 and MiXCR, TCRdb rebuilt clones from the public reads, retaining in-frame beta chains. Rows matching on CDR3 protein sequence are summarized as one entry with the most common DNA and genes. These V and J calls rely on TCRdb rather than the paper's analysis. For this sample the table gives 250,000 to 300,000 distinct CDR3 sequences, of which roughly 26% were detected only once. The top ten clonotypes cover roughly 30% of the sample.

The receptor comes from a woman in her 70s in good health. The sample was blood. Recombination joined TRBV4-1 with TRBJ2-1; the D gene cannot be named for sure. The nucleotides are TGCGCCAGCAGCCGACCGGGTTCCTCCTACAATGAGCAGTTCTTC. It translates as CASSRPGSSYNEQFF.